This passage covers 18 T cell receptor beta chains from one sample sequenced in a study of blood T cell repertoires in COVID-19. The assay was immunoSEQ multiplex PCR, and TCRdb's table has in-frame clones only and misses some. Of some 220,000 clones in the sample, roughly 84% are singletons; the top ten hold roughly a tenth. Sequencing used peripheral blood. These receptors came from a man aged 50 or older with active or convalescent COVID-19.

The CDR3 DNA sequence: TGCGCCAGCAGCCCATTAGCGGGAGAGTCAGATACGCAGTATTTT. Encoded protein: CASSPLAGESDTQYF. The V call is TRBV4-1, the J call TRBJ2-3; 9 bases are a match to TRBD2. The CDR3 length is 15 residues. With 4 bases clipped from V and 4 bases from J, the junction kept 6 bases outside the gene matches. The V gene's germline CDR1 is MGHRA and CDR2 YSYEKL.

The chain combines TRBV24-1 with TRBJ1-5; D gene uncertain. The V and J ends lost 6 bases and 1 base respectively, with 15 bases between them. The CDR3 is made up of 16 amino acids. CDR1 is KGHDR, CDR2 SFDVKD, per germline. The CDR3 DNA sequence: TGTGCCACCAGTCCTAACGGGGAAGGGAGCAATCAGCCCCAGCATTTT. Its protein is CATSPNGEGSNQPQHF.

The chain joins TRBV25-1 to TRBJ2-1; a weak D match, TRBD2 (6 bases). CDR1 and CDR2 from the germline V gene are MGHDK and SYGVNS. The CDR3 totals 15 residues. Trimming stripped 6 bases from V and 5 bases from J, with 17 bases between. This chain's CDR3 is CASSRPGDLDNEQFF. The CDR3 bases are TGTGCCAGCAGCCGACCGGGGGACCTTGACAATGAGCAGTTCTTC.

The rearrangement joins TRBV5-4 to TRBJ2-6, with TRBD2 as a possible D gene (7 bases). CDR1 and CDR2 (germline): SGHNT, YYREEE (reference sequence). The CDR3 sequence is 17 residues long. Trimming removed 5 bases from V and 4 bases from J, with 19 bases in between. CDR3: CASSQVRGAVGANVLTF. Written as DNA, the CDR3 is TGTGCCAGCAGTCAGGTCCGGGGGGCGGTAGGGGCCAACGTCCTGACTTTC.

The V gene is TRBV24-1, the J gene TRBJ1-2; 7 bases align to TRBD1. Per the germline V gene, CDR1 is KGHDR and CDR2 is SFDVKD. The J segment lost 0 bases and the V segment lost 4 bases, leaving 19 bases of the junction unmatched. This CDR3 has 20 amino acids. The CDR3 region has the DNA TGTGCCACCAGTGACCCCCCAGGGGGACACAATAAGGTTCCTAACTATGGCTACACCTTC. The encoded protein is CATSDPPGGHNKVPNYGYTF.

The chain uses TRBV14 and TRBJ2-3; TRBD2 agrees at 10 bases. The germline gives CDR1 SGHDN, CDR2 FVKESK. This CDR3 spans 20 amino acids. After removal of 0 bases from V and 2 bases from J, the junction contained 14 bases not matched to a gene. In DNA form, the CDR3 reads TGTGCCAGCAGCCAAGAAAGGCTAGCGGGAGTAGGCCACTACACAGATACGCAGTATTTT. It yields the protein CASSQERLAGVGHYTDTQYF.

The chain employs TRBV7-8 and TRBJ1-4, with D perhaps matching TRBD1 (5 bases). Trimming removed 0 bases at V and 6 bases at J, with 8 bases between. There are 14 residues in the CDR3. Germline CDR1 is SGHVS and CDR2 is FQNEAQ. CDR3 residues: CASSLAGGDEKLFF. The CDR3 region has the DNA TGTGCCAGCAGCTTAGCTGGGGGGGATGAAAAACTGTTTTTT.

This sequence joins TRBV23-1 and TRBJ2-7, with 8 bases identical to TRBD2. Being an ORF, TRBV23-1 has a function that is uncertain. The length of the CDR3 is 19 residues. The ends lost 7 bases at V and 0 bases at J; junction bases unmatched: 20. This CDR3 is CASNSPGGGPALPSYEQYV. The CDR3 nucleotides are TGCGCCAGCAATTCCCCGGGGGGGGGCCCTGCCCTTCCCTCCTACGAGCAGTACGTC.

The V gene is TRBV5-1, the J gene TRBJ2-3; 10 nucleotides agree with TRBD2. CDR1 SGHRS and CDR2 YFSETQ come from the germline V gene. The CDR3 is 14 amino acids. Germline trimming cut 4 bases from V and 6 bases from J; bases unmatched to any gene: 5. CDR3 loop: CASSHTSGADTQYF. For the CDR3, the DNA is TGCGCCAGCAGCCACACTAGCGGGGCGGATACGCAGTATTTT.

The chain couples TRBV7-3 to TRBJ2-3, with 7 bases aligning to TRBD1. In germline, CDR1 is SGHTA, CDR2 FQGTGA. The junction had 4 bases not matched to a gene; V was cut back by 0 bases and J by 7 bases. The CDR3 totals 14 residues. The CDR3 coding sequence is TGTGCCAGCAGCTTAACGACAGGGTCCTATACGCAGTATTTT. Its translation: CASSLTTGSYTQYF.

This clone turned up a few times. This rearrangement joins TRBV4-2 to TRBJ2-3; the match to TRBD2 covers 10 bases. V was clipped by 4 bases and J by 2 bases; unmatched bases: 9. The CDR3 is 17 residues long. Germline CDR1 is LGHNA and CDR2 is YNFKEQ. CDR3 amino acids: CASSRSWTSGTTDTQYF. As DNA, the CDR3 is TGTGCCAGCAGCCGAAGCTGGACTAGCGGAACCACAGATACGCAGTATTTT.

The gene calls are TRBV7-2 and TRBJ1-5; D may be TRBD1 (5 bases). Trimming left V 4 bases short and J 6 bases short, with 13 bases between. Germline values: CDR1 SGHTA, CDR2 FQGNSA. This CDR3 has 14 amino acids. The CDR3 sequence: CASSWGQGGQPQHF. The CDR3 nucleotides read TGTGCCAGCAGCTGGGGCCAGGGCGGTCAGCCCCAGCATTTT.

The rearrangement uses TRBV27 and TRBJ2-3; tentatively, D is TRBD1 (5 bases). The CDR3 contains 15 residues. From germline, CDR1 is MNHEY and CDR2 SMNVEV (reference sequence). Trimming stripped 5 bases from V and 0 bases from J, with 12 bases between. The CDR3 is CASSLQGSSTDTQYF. In DNA form, the CDR3 reads TGTGCCAGCAGTCTTCAGGGTTCCAGCACAGATACGCAGTATTTT.

Only one count was recorded for this clone. The gene calls are TRBV2 and TRBJ1-5, with D tentatively TRBD1 (5 bases). Germline V CDR1 and CDR2: SNHLY, FYNNEI. Trimming removed 8 bases at V and 4 bases at J, with 15 bases between. The length of the CDR3 is 14 residues. The DNA for the CDR3 is TGTGCCAGCGCGGCGGAGGGGTTTAATCAGCCCCAGCATTTT. Amino acids: CASAAEGFNQPQHF.

This chain joins TRBV5-1 and TRBJ2-3; 7 positions agree with TRBD2. CDR3 size: 16 residues. Per the germline V gene, CDR1 is SGHRS and CDR2 is YFSETQ. After removal of 1 base from V and 0 bases from J, the junction contained 5 bases not matched to a gene. The CDR3: CASSLWRGTSTDTQYF. As DNA, the CDR3 is TGCGCCAGCAGCTTGTGGCGGGGGACCAGCACAGATACGCAGTATTTT. Complete variable domain (other parts from reference TRBV5-1 and TRBJ2-3): KAGVTQTPRYLIKTRGQQVTLSCSPISGHRSVSWYQQTPGQGLQFLFEYFSETQRNKGNFPGRFSGRQFSNSRSEMNVSTLELGDSALYLCASSLWRGTSTDTQYFGPGTRLTVL.

The genes are TRBV7-9 and TRBJ2-1; possible D gene TRBD1, 8 bases. V lost 5 bases, J lost 8 bases, and 22 bases lay in between. The germline V gene encodes CDR1 SEHNR and CDR2 FQNEAQ (reference sequence). CDR3 length: 16 residues. This CDR3 reads CASSPPGQAGGYEQFF. DNA of the CDR3: TGTGCCAGCAGCCCGCCGGGACAGGCCGGGGGGTATGAGCAGTTCTTC.

The chain combines TRBV2 with TRBJ1-6; 8 bases match TRBD1. The length of the CDR3 is 13 residues. Germline V gives CDR1 SNHLY, CDR2 FYNNEI. With 4 bases clipped from V and 10 bases from J, the junction kept 3 bases outside the gene matches. The chain's CDR3 is CASSATGESPLHF. DNA of the CDR3: TGTGCCAGCAGTGCGACAGGGGAATCACCCCTCCACTTT.

J is TRBJ1-1 and V is TRBV19, with 8 bases that match TRBD1. Germline loops: CDR1 LNHDA, CDR2 SQIVND (reference sequence). This CDR3 has 15 amino acids. The V segment lost 6 bases and the J segment 3 bases; nucleotides outside the gene matches: 9. The CDR3 DNA is TGTGCCAGTAGCCAGATGGACAGGGACTACACTGAAGCTTTCTTT. Protein sequence: CASSQMDRDYTEAFF.